This T cell receptor (beta chain) comes out of a study of cytomegalovirus exposure and HLA in healthy donors. Trimming cost V 2 bases and J 5 bases; bases outside gene matches: 4. The CDR3 contains 14 residues. Germline V lookup: CDR1 KGHSH, CDR2 LQKENI. PCR used 60 Vbeta primers and 13 Jbeta primers. Here immunoSEQ multiplex PCR was the method, and the copy in TCRdb shows in-frame clones only, minus some. Of about 120,000 clones listed, about 70% are singletons. The TCR was taken from a middle-aged woman in good health and CMV-seropositive. The sequenced material came from PBMCs. The rearrangement uses TRBV18 and TRBJ1-1, with TRBD1 identical over 8 bases. The CDR3 region has the DNA TGTGCCAGCTCACCAACAGGGGGGAAAACTGAAGCTTTCTTT. Translation: CASSPTGGKTEAFF.